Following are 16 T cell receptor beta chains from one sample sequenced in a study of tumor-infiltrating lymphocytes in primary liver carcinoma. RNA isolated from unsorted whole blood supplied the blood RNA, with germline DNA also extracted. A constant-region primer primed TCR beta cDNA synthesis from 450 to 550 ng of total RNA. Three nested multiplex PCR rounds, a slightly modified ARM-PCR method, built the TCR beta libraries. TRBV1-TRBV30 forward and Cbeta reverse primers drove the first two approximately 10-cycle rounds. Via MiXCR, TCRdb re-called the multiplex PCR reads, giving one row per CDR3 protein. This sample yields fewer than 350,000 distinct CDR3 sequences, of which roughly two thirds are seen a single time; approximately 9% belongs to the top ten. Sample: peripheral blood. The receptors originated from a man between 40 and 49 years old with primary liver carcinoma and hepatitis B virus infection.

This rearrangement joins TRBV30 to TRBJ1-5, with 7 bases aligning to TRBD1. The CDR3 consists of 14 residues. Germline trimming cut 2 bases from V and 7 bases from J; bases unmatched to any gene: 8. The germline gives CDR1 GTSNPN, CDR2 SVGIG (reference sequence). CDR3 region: CAWSKGQRGQPQHF. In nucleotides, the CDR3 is TGTGCCTGGAGTAAGGGACAGAGGGGCCAGCCCCAGCATTTT.

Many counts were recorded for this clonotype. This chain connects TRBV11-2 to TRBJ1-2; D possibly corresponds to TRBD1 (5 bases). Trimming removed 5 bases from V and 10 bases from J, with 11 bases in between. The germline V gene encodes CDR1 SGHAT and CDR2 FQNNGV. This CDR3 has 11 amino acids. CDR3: CASSTPGYYTF. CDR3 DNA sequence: TGTGCCAGCAGCACCCCAGGGTACTACACCTTC. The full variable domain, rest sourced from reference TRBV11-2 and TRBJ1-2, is EAGVAQSPRYKIIEKRQSVAFWCNPISGHATLYWYQQILGQGPKLLIQFQNNGVVDDSQLPKDRFSAERLKGVDSTLKIQPAKLEDSAVYLCASSTPGYYTFGSGTRLTVV.

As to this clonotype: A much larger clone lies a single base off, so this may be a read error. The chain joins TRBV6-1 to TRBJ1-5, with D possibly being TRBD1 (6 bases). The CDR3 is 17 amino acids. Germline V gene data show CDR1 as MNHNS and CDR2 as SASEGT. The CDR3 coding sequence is TGTGCCAGCGGTGAACAAGGGGGGGCCCTACTCAATCAGCCCCAGCATTTT. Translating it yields CASGEQGGALLNQPQHF.

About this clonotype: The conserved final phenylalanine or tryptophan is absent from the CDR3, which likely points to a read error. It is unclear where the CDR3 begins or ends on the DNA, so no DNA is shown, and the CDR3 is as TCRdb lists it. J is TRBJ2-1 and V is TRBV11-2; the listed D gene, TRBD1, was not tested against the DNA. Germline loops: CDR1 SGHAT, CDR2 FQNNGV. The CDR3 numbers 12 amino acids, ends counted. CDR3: CASSLAGTWQLS.

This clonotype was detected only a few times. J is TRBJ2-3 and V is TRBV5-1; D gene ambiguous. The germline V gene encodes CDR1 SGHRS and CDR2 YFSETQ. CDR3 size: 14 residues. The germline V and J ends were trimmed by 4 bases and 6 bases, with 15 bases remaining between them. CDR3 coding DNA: TGCGCCAGCAGCCAGCAAGGGTTAACGGATACGCAGTATTTT. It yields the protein CASSQQGLTDTQYF.

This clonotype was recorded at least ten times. The CDR3 coding sequence is TGCGCCAGCAGCCAAGGACCAGCGGGAGGAGATACGCAGTATTTT. The encoded protein is CASSQGPAGGDTQYF. The chain carries TRBV4-3 and TRBJ2-3; 9 nucleotides agree with TRBD2. Trimming removed 1 base from V and 5 bases from J; junction bases left unmatched: 4. This CDR3 has 15 amino acids. Germline CDR1 is LGHNA and CDR2 is YSLEER.

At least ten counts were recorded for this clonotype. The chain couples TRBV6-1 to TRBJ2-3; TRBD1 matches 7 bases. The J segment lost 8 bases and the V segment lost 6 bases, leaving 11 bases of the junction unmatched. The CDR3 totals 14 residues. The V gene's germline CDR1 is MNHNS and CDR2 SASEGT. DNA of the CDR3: TGTGCCAGCAGAAACAGGGGTTCGGAATTTACGCAGTATTTT. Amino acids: CASRNRGSEFTQYF.

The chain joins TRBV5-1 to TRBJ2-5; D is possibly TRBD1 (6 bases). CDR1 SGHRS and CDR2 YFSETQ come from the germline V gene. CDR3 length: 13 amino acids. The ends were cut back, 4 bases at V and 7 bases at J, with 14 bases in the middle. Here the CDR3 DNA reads TGCGCCAGCAGCCCCACAGGGTTAGGGACCCAGTACTTC. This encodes CASSPTGLGTQYF.

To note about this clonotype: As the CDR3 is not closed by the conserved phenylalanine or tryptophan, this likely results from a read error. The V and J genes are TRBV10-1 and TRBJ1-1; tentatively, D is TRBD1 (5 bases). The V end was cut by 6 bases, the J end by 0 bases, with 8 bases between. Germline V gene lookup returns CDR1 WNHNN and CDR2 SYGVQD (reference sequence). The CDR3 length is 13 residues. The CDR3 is CASRAGLNTEAFL. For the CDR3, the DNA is TGCGCCAGCAGGGCAGGGTTGAACACTGAAGCTTTCTTA.

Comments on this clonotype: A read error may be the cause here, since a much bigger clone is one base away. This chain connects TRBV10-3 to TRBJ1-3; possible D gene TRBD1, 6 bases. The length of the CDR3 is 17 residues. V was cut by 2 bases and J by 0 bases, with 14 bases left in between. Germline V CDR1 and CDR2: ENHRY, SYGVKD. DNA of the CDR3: TGTGCCATCAGTGAGGCCCCAGGGGAAAGCTCTGGAAACACCATATATTTT. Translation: CAISEAPGESSGNTIYF.

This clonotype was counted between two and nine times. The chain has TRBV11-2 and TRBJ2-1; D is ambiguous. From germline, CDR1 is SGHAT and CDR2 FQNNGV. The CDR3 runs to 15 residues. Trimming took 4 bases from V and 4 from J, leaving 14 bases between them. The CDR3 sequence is CASSSRHVGYNEQFF. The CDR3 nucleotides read TGTGCCAGCAGCTCTAGACACGTCGGATACAATGAGCAGTTCTTC.

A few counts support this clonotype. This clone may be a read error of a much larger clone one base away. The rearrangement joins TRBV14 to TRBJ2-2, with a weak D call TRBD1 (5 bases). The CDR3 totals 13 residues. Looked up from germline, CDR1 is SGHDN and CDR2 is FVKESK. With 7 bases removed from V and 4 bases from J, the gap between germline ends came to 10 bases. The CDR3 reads CASTRQITGELFF. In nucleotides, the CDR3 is TGTGCCAGCACCCGACAGATCACCGGGGAGCTGTTTTTT. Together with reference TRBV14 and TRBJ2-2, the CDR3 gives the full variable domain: EAGVTQFPSHSVIEKGQTVTLRCDPISGHDNLYWYRRVMGKEIKFLLHFVKESKQDESGMPNNRFLAERTGGTYSTLKVQPAELEDSGVYFCASTRQITGELFFGEGSRLTVL.

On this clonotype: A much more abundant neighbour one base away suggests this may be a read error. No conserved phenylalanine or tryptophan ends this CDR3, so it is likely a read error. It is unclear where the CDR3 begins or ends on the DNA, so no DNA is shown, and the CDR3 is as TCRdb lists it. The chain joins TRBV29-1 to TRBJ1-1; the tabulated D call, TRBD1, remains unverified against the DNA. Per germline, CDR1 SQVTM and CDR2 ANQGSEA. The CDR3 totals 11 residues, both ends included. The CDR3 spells CSVGLRAGAFL.

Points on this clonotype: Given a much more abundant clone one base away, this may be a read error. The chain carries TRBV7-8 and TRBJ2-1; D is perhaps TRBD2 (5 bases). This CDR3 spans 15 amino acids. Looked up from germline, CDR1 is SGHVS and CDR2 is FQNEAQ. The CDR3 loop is CASSLLADPYSEQFF. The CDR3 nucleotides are TGTGCCAGCAGCTTACTAGCAGATCCCTACAGTGAGCAGTTCTTC. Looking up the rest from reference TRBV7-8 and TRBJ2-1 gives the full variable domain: GAGVSQSPRYKVAKRGQDVALRCDPISGHVSLFWYQQALGQGPEFLTYFQNEAQLDKSGLPSDRFFAERPEGSVSTLKIQRTQQEDSAVYLCASSLLADPYSEQFFGPGTRLTVL.

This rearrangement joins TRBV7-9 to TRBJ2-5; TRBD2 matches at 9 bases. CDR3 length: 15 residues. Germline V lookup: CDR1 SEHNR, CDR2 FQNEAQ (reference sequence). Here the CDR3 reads CTTTKTSGAQETQYF. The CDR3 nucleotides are TGTACCACTACCAAGACTAGCGGAGCTCAAGAGACCCAGTACTTC. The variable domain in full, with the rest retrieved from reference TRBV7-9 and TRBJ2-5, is DTGVSQNPRHKITKRGQNVTFRCDPISEHNRLYWYRQTLGQGPEFLTYFQNEAQLEKSRLLSDRFSAERPKGSFSTLEIQRTEQGDSAMYLCTTTKTSGAQETQYFGPGTRLLVL.

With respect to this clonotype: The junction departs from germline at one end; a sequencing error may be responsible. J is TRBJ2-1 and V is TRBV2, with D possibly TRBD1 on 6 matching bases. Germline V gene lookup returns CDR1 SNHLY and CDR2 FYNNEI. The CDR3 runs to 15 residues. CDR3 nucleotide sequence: TGTGCCAGCCGCCCAACCCCACAGGGTGCGGGTGAGCAATTCTTC. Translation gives CASRPTPQGAGEQFF.